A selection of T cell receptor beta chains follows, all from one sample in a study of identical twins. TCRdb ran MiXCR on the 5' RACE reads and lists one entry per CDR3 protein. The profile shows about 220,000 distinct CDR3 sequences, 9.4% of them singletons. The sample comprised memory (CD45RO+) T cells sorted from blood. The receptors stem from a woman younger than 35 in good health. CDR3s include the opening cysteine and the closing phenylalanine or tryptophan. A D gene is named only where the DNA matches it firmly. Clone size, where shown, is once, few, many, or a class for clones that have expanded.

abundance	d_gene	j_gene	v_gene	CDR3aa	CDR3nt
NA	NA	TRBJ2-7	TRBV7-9	CASSFGGDLLYEQYF	TGTGCCAGCAGCTTCGGGGGAGACCTTCTATACGAGCAGTACTTC
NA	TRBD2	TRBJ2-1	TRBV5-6	CASSLDRGAGAGNEQFF	TGTGCCAGCAGCTTGGACCGGGGAGCGGGAGCTGGGAATGAGCAGTTCTTC
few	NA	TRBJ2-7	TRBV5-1	CASSPKPNGHFSYEQYF	TGCGCCAGCAGCCCCAAACCGAACGGACATTTCTCCTACGAGCAGTACTTC
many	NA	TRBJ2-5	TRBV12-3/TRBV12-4	CASSFPGQETQYF	TGTGCCAGCAGTTTTCCGGGCCAAGAGACCCAGTACTTC
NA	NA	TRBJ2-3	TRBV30	CAWSGPGLRTDTQYF	TGTGCCTGGAGTGGACCGGGACTGCGCACAGATACGCAGTATTTT
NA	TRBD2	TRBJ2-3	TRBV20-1	CSANSGGAIDTQYF	TGCAGTGCTAACAGCGGGGGGGCAATAGATACGCAGTATTTT
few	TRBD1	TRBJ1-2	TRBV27	CASSSPGQGIYGYTF	TGTGCCAGCAGTTCGCCGGGACAGGGGATCTATGGCTACACCTTC
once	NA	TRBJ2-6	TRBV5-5	CASSLEGYGANVLTF	TGTGCCAGCAGCTTGGAGGGGTATGGGGCCAACGTCCTGACTTTC
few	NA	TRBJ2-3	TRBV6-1	CASSGVLEGTDTQYF	TGTGCCAGCAGTGGTGTACTTGAGGGCACAGATACGCAGTATTTT
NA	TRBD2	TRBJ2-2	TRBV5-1	CASSLRGGDTGELFF	TGCGCCAGCAGCTTACGGGGGGGAGACACCGGGGAGCTGTTTTTT
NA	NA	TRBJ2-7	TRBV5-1	CASSEDGGFNEQYF	TGCGCCAGCAGCGAGGACGGCGGGTTCAACGAGCAGTACTTC
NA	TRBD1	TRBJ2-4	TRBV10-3	CAISRDRGNQNIQYF	TGTGCCATCAGTAGGGACAGGGGGAATCAGAACATTCAGTACTTC
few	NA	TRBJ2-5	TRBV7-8	CASSLKHPTRKHQETQYF	TGTGCCAGCAGCTTAAAACACCCAACTAGGAAGCACCAAGAGACCCAGTACTTC
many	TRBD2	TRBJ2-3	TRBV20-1	CSASPASGASTDTQYF	TGCAGTGCCTCGCCCGCTAGCGGCGCTAGCACAGATACGCAGTATTTT
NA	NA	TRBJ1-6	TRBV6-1	CASSAVLDSPLHF	TGTGCCAGCAGTGCGGTTTTGGATTCACCCCTCCACTTT
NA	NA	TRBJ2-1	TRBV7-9	CATSLRDNEQFF	TGTGCCACCAGCTTAAGAGACAATGAGCAGTTCTTC
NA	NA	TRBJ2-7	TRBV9	CASSGAGRNEQYF	TGTGCCAGCAGCGGGGCTGGGCGGAACGAGCAGTACTTC
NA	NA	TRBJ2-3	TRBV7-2	CASSFAGSFTDTQYF	TGTGCCAGCAGCTTCGCCGGGAGCTTCACAGATACGCAGTATTTT
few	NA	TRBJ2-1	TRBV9	CASSVVGGPYNEQFF	TGTGCCAGCAGCGTAGTTGGGGGACCCTACAATGAGCAGTTCTTC
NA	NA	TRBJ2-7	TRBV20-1	CSAGDGTYEQYF	TGCAGTGCTGGGGACGGTACCTACGAGCAGTACTTC
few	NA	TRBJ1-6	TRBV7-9	CASSRRTTGSPLHF	TGTGCCAGCAGCCGCAGAACGACGGGTTCACCCCTCCACTTT
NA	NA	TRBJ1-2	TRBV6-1	CASSRSTQGFGYTF	TGTGCCAGCAGTCGATCCACCCAGGGTTTTGGCTACACCTTC
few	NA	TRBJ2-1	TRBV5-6	CASSPGTPANNEQFF	TGTGCCAGCAGCCCAGGGACACCCGCCAACAATGAGCAGTTCTTC
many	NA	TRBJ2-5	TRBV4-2	CASSQLDHVRTQYF	TGTGCCAGCAGCCAATTGGACCATGTACGGACCCAGTACTTC
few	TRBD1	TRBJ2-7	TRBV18	CASSPPRQGPLEQYF	TGTGCCAGCTCACCACCGAGACAGGGTCCCCTCGAGCAGTACTTC
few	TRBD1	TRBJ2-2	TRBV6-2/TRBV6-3	CASSPTGWTGELFF	TGTGCCAGCAGCCCGACAGGGTGGACCGGGGAGCTGTTTTTT
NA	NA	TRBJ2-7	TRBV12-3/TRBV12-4	CASTAGFNEQYF	TGTGCCAGTACCGCAGGGTTCAACGAGCAGTACTTC
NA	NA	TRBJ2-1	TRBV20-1	CSATGLTLSYNEQFF	TGCAGTGCTACGGGACTCACATTATCCTACAATGAGCAGTTCTTC
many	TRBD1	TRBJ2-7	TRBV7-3	CASSLQGATYEQYF	TGTGCCAGCAGCTTACAGGGGGCGACCTACGAGCAGTACTTC
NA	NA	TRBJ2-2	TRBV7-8	CASSGSRNTGELFF	TGTGCCAGCAGCGGCTCTAGGAACACCGGGGAGCTGTTTTTT
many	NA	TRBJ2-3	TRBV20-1	CSARATGADTQYF	TGCAGTGCTAGAGCAACGGGGGCAGATACGCAGTATTTT
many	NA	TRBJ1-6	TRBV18	CASSEAGEGRSPLHF	TGTGCCAGCTCAGAAGCGGGAGAGGGACGGTCACCCCTCCACTTT